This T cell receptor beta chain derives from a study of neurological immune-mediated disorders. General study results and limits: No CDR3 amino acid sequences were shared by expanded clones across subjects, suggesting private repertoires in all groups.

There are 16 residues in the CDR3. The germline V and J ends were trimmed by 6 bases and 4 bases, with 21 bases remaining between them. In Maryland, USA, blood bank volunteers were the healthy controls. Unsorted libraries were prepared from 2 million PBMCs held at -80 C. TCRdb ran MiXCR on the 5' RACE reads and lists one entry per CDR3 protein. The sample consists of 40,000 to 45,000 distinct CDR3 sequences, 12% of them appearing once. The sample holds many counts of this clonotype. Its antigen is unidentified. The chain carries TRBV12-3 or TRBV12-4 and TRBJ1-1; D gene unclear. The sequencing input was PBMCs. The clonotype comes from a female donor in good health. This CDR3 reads CASSPSDPGKGTEAFF. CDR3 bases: TGTGCCAGCAGCCCATCAGATCCGGGGAAAGGCACTGAAGCTTTCTTT.